The T cell receptor beta chain under discussion was sequenced for a study of blood T cell repertoires in COVID-19 (TCRdb year 2020). Describing the broader study: The collaborator samples originated in the United States, Italy and Spain and spanned the acute and convalescent phases of COVID-19. The dataset comprised deeply sampled blood TCRbeta repertoires from subjects exposed to, actively infected with, or recovered from COVID-19. Where HLA class I and class II types were available, the types were taken from metadata supplied by the sample provider, not from assay-based typing. The samples were drawn from two sources: the first 160 participants of the ongoing ImmuneRACE study, and 1,000 to 1,500 subjects contributed by 6 global collaborators. The repertoires were released in a freely available public database meant as a resource for research on the immune response to SARS-CoV-2. The prospective study material was composed of cDNA or gDNA derived from T cells, B-cell-depleted T cells, or PBMCs. A de-identified subject ID, COVID-19 status, age in years and sex were almost always included in the sample metadata. Broad study findings and their caveats: The quantity of clinical and demographic metadata differed by source and by participant and was supplied without curation.

Of note for this clone: It has no known antigen specificity. There are no base qualities to consult, and no much larger clone falls within one base.

TCRbeta CDR3 regions were amplified from genomic DNA using the immunoSEQ Assay, a bias-controlled multiplex PCR. The original pipeline was this. Nucleated cell counts per sample were estimated from amplification of reference gene primers within the assay. To quantify the absolute abundance of each unique TCRbeta CDR3 rearrangement, sequence reads were collapsed and filtered. For each sample, productive Simpson clonality was calculated by taking the square root of Simpson's diversity index across productive rearrangements. As stored in TCRdb, this immuneACCESS dataset retains in-frame rearrangements with V and J assigned. A fraction of the clones does not appear; measured against another copy, unresolved V genes explain less than half of the discrepancy, and the remainder lacks a known reason. D and trimming were read from the DNA, whereas the V and J calls and clone size are those reported in that table. The sample contains over 400,000 clones, about 89% of them found a single time. Roughly 7.4% of the sample is held by the ten biggest clonotypes.

At one collaborating source in Seattle, patients were enrolled during active infection and were followed longitudinally through the course of disease. Each collaborating institution followed its own protocols to collect whole blood in K2EDTA tubes. For TCRbeta analysis, collaborators shipped samples in one of three forms: frozen whole blood, isolated PBMCs, or DNA extracted from either of those sample types. The CDR3 contains 14 residues, cysteine and phenylalanine counted. The retained sequence is limited to the CDR3, 42 bases, with the frame set at the first base. The trim is 10 bases for V and 4 bases for J, with a gap of 16 bases between the germline ends. In the germline V gene, CDR1 corresponds to SGHTA and CDR2 to FQGNSA.

The source of this sequence is a woman aged 50 to 60 with COVID-19, enrolled during active disease. Rearrangement joined TRBV7-2 to TRBJ2-2; the D gene lacks a confident call. The specimen sequenced was peripheral blood. The base sequence is TGTGCCACCACACCGTTTCGAGGCACCGGGGAGCTGTTTTTT. This translates into CATTPFRGTGELFF. Joined to the reference TRBV7-2 and TRBJ2-2 proteins, this CDR3 gives the full variable domain: GAGVSQSPSNKVTEKGKDVELRCDPISGHTALYWYRQSLGQGLEFLIYFQGNSAPDKSGLPSDRFSAERTGGSVSTLTIQRTQQEDSAVYLCATTPFRGTGELFFGEGSRLTVL.